This is a list of T cell receptor beta chains from one sample in a study of blood T cells in healthy people across ages. In TCRdb, the 5' RACE reads were re-called with MiXCR into one record per CDR3 protein. The top ten hold 17% of the sample, which has more than 800,000 distinct CDR3 sequences, around 30% seen once. Sample: blood. These TCRs come from an elderly woman in good health. Both conserved end residues are part of each CDR3. D genes are given only for firm matches. Clone size is shown for a subset of rows, as once, few, many or a class of expanded clone.

d_call: NA
cdr3_length: 14
j_call: TRBJ1-3
v_call: TRBV7-9
clone_size: NA
cdr3_aa: CASSPTAAGNTIYF
cdr3_nt: TGTGCCAGCAGCCCCACAGCGGCTGGAAACACCATATATTTT

d_call: NA
cdr3_length: 12
j_call: TRBJ2-2
v_call: TRBV7-2
clone_size: NA
cdr3_aa: CASSHEVGELFF
cdr3_nt: TGTGCCAGCAGTCATGAGGTCGGGGAGCTGTTTTTT

d_call: NA
cdr3_length: 15
j_call: TRBJ1-2
v_call: TRBV29-1
clone_size: many
cdr3_aa: CSVEGVRGSNYGYTF
cdr3_nt: TGCAGCGTTGAGGGAGTCAGGGGTTCTAACTATGGCTACACCTTC

d_call: TRBD2
cdr3_length: 14
j_call: TRBJ2-7
v_call: TRBV6-5
clone_size: NA
cdr3_aa: CASSFRTSLDEQYF
cdr3_nt: TGTGCCAGCAGTTTCCGGACTAGCCTGGACGAGCAGTACTTC

d_call: NA
cdr3_length: 15
j_call: TRBJ2-4
v_call: TRBV27
clone_size: many
cdr3_aa: CASSPREFGKNIQYF
cdr3_nt: TGTGCCAGCAGCCCCAGGGAATTTGGCAAAAACATTCAGTACTTC

d_call: TRBD2
cdr3_length: 17
j_call: TRBJ2-1
v_call: TRBV7-6
clone_size: NA
cdr3_aa: CASSRDGTSGVYNEQFF
cdr3_nt: TGTGCCAGCAGCCGAGATGGGACTAGCGGGGTTTACAATGAGCAGTTCTTC

d_call: NA
cdr3_length: 16
j_call: TRBJ1-2
v_call: TRBV28
clone_size: NA
cdr3_aa: CASSSPPLGGGYGYTF
cdr3_nt: TGTGCCAGCAGTTCACCCCCGTTGGGGGGTGGATATGGCTACACCTTC

d_call: NA
cdr3_length: 13
j_call: TRBJ2-1
v_call: TRBV6-5
clone_size: NA
cdr3_aa: CASSYSLGNEQFF
cdr3_nt: TGTGCCAGCAGTTACTCGTTAGGTAATGAGCAGTTCTTC

d_call: NA
cdr3_length: 14
j_call: TRBJ1-4
v_call: TRBV6-1
clone_size: NA
cdr3_aa: CASSEDRLNEKLFF
cdr3_nt: TGTGCCAGCAGTGAAGACAGGTTAAATGAAAAACTGTTTTTT

d_call: NA
cdr3_length: 14
j_call: TRBJ2-1
v_call: TRBV7-2
clone_size: few
cdr3_aa: CASSSEGLEGAQFF
cdr3_nt: TGTGCCAGCAGCTCCGAGGGACTCGAAGGAGCCCAGTTCTTC

d_call: TRBD1
cdr3_length: 15
j_call: TRBJ2-5
v_call: TRBV12-3/TRBV12-4
clone_size: NA
cdr3_aa: CASSWDRVREETQYF
cdr3_nt: TGTGCCAGCAGTTGGGACAGGGTAAGAGAAGAGACCCAGTACTTC

d_call: NA
cdr3_length: 17
j_call: TRBJ2-3
v_call: TRBV28
clone_size: few
cdr3_aa: CASSSLLRASGTDTQYF
cdr3_nt: TGTGCCAGCAGTTCTCTCCTCAGGGCTAGCGGCACAGATACGCAGTATTTT

d_call: TRBD2
cdr3_length: 16
j_call: TRBJ2-1
v_call: TRBV4-3
clone_size: many
cdr3_aa: CASSQDERGPYNEQFF
cdr3_nt: TGCGCCAGCAGCCAAGACGAGCGGGGTCCCTACAATGAGCAGTTCTTC

d_call: NA
cdr3_length: 13
j_call: TRBJ1-4
v_call: TRBV27
clone_size: many
cdr3_aa: CASSFGAGEKLFF
cdr3_nt: TGTGCCAGCAGTTTCGGGGCTGGTGAAAAACTGTTTTTT

d_call: NA
cdr3_length: 13
j_call: TRBJ1-2
v_call: TRBV19
clone_size: NA
cdr3_aa: CASSMGLTYGYTF
cdr3_nt: TGCGCCAGTAGTATGGGATTAACCTATGGCTACACCTTC

d_call: NA
cdr3_length: 14
j_call: TRBJ1-1
v_call: TRBV7-8
clone_size: NA
cdr3_aa: CASSGQTMNTEAFF
cdr3_nt: TGTGCCAGCTCAGGACAGACTATGAACACTGAAGCTTTCTTT

d_call: NA
cdr3_length: 15
j_call: TRBJ1-1
v_call: TRBV7-2
clone_size: NA
cdr3_aa: CASSFEGGSVGEAFF
cdr3_nt: TGTGCCAGCAGCTTCGAGGGGGGCAGCGTGGGTGAAGCTTTCTTT

d_call: NA
cdr3_length: 16
j_call: TRBJ1-5
v_call: TRBV4-3
clone_size: many
cdr3_aa: CASSQDHRDPNQPQHF
cdr3_nt: TGCGCCAGCAGCCAAGATCATCGCGACCCCAATCAGCCCCAGCATTTT

d_call: NA
cdr3_length: 11
j_call: TRBJ1-1
v_call: TRBV12-3/TRBV12-4
clone_size: NA
cdr3_aa: CASRGPPEAFF
cdr3_nt: TGTGCCAGCAGAGGACCGCCTGAAGCTTTCTTT

d_call: TRBD1
cdr3_length: 15
j_call: TRBJ2-5
v_call: TRBV7-2
clone_size: many
cdr3_aa: CASSPRQGAGETQYF
cdr3_nt: TGTGCCAGCAGCCCGCGACAGGGGGCGGGAGAGACCCAGTACTTC

d_call: NA
cdr3_length: 15
j_call: TRBJ2-1
v_call: TRBV7-2
clone_size: many
cdr3_aa: CASSRGDLSYNEQFF
cdr3_nt: TGTGCCAGCAGTAGGGGGGACCTTTCCTACAATGAGCAGTTCTTC

d_call: TRBD2
cdr3_length: 15
j_call: TRBJ2-3
v_call: TRBV5-5
clone_size: many
cdr3_aa: CASSSLAGGRGTQYF
cdr3_nt: TGTGCCAGCAGCTCGCTAGCGGGGGGGCGTGGTACGCAGTATTTT

d_call: NA
cdr3_length: 16
j_call: TRBJ1-1
v_call: TRBV7-2
clone_size: NA
cdr3_aa: CASSFSAGVMNTEAFF
cdr3_nt: TGTGCCAGCAGCTTCAGTGCAGGGGTCATGAACACTGAAGCTTTCTTT

d_call: NA
cdr3_length: 16
j_call: TRBJ2-3
v_call: TRBV3-1
clone_size: many
cdr3_aa: CASSHYGQTYTDTQYF
cdr3_nt: TGTGCCAGCAGCCACTACGGACAGACTTACACAGATACGCAGTATTTT

d_call: TRBD1
cdr3_length: 15
j_call: TRBJ2-7
v_call: TRBV5-6
clone_size: many
cdr3_aa: CASSLLGQESYEQYF
cdr3_nt: TGTGCCAGCAGCTTGCTAGGACAGGAGTCCTACGAGCAGTACTTC

d_call: NA
cdr3_length: 13
j_call: TRBJ1-5
v_call: TRBV20-1
clone_size: NA
cdr3_aa: CSAHGGSNQPQHF
cdr3_nt: TGCAGTGCTCACGGGGGTAGCAATCAGCCCCAGCATTTT

d_call: TRBD1
cdr3_length: 13
j_call: TRBJ1-2
v_call: TRBV6-2/TRBV6-3
clone_size: NA
cdr3_aa: CASRGQGLYGYTF
cdr3_nt: TGTGCCAGCAGGGGACAGGGCCTCTATGGCTACACCTTC

d_call: NA
cdr3_length: 13
j_call: TRBJ1-2
v_call: TRBV6-1
clone_size: few
cdr3_aa: CASSEVRAIGYTF
cdr3_nt: TGTGCCAGCAGTGAAGTCAGGGCCATCGGCTACACCTTC